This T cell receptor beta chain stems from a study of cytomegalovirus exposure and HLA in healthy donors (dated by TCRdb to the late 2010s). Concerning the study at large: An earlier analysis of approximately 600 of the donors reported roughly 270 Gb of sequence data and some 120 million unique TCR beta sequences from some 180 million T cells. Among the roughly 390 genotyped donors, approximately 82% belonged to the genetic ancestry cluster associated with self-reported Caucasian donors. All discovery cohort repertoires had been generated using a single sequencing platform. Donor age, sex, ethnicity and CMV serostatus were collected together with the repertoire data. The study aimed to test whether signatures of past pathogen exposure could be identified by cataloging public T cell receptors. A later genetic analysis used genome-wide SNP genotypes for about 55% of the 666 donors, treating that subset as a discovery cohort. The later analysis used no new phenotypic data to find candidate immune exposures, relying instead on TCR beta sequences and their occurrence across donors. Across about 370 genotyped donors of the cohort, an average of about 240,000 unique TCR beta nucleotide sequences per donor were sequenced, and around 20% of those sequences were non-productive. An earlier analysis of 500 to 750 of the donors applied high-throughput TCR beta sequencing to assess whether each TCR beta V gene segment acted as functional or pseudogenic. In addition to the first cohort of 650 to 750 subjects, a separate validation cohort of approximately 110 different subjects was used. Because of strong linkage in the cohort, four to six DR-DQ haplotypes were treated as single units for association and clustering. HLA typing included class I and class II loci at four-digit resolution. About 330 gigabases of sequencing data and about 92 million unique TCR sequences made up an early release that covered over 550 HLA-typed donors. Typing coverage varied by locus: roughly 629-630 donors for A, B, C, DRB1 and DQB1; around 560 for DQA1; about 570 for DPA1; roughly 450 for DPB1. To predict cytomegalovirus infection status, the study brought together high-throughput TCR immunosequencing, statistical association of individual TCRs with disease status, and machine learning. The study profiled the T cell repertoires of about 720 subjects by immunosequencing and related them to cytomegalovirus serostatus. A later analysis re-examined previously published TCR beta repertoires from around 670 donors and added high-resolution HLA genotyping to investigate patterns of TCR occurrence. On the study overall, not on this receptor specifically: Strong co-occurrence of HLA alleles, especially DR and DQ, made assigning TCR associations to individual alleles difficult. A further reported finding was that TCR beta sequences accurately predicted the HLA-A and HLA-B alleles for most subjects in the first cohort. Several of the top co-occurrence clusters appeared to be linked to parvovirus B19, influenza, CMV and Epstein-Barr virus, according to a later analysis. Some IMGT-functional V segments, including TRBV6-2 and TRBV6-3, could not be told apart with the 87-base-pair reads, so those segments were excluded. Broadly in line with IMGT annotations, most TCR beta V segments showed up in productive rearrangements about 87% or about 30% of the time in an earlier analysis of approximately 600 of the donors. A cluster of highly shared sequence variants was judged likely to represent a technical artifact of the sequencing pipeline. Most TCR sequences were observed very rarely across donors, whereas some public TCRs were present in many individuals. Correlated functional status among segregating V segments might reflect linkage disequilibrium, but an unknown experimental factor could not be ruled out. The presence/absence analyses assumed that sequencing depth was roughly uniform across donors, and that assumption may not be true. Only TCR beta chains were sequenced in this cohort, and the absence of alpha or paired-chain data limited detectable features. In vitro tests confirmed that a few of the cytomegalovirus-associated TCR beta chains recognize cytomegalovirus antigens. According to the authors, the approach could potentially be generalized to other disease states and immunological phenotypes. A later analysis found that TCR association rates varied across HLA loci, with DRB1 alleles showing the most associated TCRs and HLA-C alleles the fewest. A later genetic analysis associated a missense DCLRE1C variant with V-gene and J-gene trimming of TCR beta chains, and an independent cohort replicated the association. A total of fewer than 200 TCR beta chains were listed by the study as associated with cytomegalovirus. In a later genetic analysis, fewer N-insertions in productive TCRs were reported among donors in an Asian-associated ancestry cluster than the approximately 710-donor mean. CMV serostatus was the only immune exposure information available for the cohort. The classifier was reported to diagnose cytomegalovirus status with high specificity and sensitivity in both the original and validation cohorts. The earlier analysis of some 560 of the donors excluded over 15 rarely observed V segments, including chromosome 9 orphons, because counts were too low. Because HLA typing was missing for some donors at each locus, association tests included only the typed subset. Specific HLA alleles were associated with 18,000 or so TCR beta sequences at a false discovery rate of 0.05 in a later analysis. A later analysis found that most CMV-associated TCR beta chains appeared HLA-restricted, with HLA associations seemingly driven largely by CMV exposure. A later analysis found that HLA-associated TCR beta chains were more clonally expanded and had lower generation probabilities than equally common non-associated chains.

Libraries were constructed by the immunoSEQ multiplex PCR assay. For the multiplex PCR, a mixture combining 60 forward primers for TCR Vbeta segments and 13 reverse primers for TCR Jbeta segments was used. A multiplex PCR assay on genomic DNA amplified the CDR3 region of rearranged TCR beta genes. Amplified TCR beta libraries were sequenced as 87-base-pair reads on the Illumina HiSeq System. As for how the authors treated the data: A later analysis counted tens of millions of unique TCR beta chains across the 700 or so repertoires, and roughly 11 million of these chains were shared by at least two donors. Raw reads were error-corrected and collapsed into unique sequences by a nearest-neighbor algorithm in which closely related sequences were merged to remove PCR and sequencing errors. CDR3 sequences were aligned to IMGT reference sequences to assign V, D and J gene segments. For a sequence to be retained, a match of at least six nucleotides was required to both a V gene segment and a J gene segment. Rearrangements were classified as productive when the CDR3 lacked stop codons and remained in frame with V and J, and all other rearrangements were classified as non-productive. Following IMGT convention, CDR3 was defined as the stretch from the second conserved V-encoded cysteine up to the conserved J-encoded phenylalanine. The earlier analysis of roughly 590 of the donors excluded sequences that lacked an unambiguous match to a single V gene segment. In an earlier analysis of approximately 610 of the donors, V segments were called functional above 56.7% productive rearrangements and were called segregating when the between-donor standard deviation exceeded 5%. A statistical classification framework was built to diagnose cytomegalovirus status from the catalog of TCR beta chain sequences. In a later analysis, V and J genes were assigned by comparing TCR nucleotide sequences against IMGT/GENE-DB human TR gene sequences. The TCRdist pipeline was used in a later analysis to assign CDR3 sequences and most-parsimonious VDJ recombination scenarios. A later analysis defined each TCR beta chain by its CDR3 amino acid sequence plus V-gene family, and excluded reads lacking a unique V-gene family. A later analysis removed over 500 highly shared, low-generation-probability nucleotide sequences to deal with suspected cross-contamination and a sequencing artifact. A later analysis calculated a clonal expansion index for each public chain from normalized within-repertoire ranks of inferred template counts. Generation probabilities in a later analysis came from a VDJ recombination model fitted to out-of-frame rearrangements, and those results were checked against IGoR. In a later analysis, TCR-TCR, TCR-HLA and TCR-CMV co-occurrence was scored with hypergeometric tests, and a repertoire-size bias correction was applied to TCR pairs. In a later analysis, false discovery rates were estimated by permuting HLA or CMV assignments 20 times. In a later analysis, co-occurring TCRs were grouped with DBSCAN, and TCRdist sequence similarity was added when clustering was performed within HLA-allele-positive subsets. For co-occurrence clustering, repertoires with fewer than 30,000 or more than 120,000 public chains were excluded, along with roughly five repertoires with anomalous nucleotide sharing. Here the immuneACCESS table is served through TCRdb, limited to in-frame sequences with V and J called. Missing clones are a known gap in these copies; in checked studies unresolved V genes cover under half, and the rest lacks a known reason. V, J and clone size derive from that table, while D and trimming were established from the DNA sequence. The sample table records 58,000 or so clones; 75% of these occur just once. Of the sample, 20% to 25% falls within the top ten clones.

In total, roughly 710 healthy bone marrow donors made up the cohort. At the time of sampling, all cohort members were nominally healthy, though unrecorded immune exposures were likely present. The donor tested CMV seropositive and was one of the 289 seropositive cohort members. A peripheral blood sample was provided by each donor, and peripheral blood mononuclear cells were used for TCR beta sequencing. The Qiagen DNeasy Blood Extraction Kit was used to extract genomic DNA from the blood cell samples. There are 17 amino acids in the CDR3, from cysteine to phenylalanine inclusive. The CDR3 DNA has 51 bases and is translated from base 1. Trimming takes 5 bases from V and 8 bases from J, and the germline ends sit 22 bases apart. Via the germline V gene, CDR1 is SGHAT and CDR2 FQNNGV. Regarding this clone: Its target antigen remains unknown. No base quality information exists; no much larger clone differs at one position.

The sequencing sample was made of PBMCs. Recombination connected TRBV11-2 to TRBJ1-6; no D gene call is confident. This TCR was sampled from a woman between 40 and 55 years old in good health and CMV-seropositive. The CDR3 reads CASSLFSASWGDSPLHF. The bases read TGTGCCAGCAGCCTCTTCTCGGCCAGCTGGGGAGATTCACCCCTCCACTTT.